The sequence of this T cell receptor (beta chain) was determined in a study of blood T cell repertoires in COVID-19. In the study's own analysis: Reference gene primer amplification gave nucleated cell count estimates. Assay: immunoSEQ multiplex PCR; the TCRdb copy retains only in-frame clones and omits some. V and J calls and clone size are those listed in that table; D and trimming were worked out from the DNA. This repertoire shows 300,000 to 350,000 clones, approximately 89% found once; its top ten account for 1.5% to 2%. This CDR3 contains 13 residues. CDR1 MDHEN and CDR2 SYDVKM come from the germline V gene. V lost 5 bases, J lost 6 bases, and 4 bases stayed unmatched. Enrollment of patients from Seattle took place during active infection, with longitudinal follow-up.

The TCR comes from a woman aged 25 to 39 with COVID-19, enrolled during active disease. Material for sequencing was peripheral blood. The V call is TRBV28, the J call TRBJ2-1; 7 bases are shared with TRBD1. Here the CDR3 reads CASSLGQANEQFF. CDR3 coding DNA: TGTGCCAGCAGTCTTGGACAGGCCAATGAGCAGTTCTTC.